Listed below are T cell receptor beta chains from one sample, sequenced in a study of blood T cell repertoires in COVID-19. Sequencing was performed with immunoSEQ multiplex PCR; in TCRdb, only in-frame clones are kept and a portion is missing. The sample carries 95,000 to 150,000 clones, more than 60% recorded once. Sequenced material: peripheral blood. Every receptor here comes from a man in his 70s with acute or convalescent COVID-19. Both conserved end residues are trimmed from each CDR3.

v_call: TRBV25-1
j_call: TRBJ1-3
cdr3_aa: ASRPPASGSGNTIY

v_call: TRBV19
j_call: TRBJ2-7
cdr3_aa: ASSIASDGTRVGYEQY

v_call: TRBV3-1/TRBV3-2
j_call: TRBJ2-3
cdr3_aa: ASSLKAGTGTDTQY

v_call: TRBV18
j_call: TRBJ1-2
cdr3_aa: ASSPQGNRGSGYT

v_call: TRBV6-6
j_call: TRBJ1-2
cdr3_aa: ASSFGQGSNYGYT

v_call: TRBV19
j_call: TRBJ2-7
cdr3_aa: ASSIKGWDSYEQY

v_call: TRBV2
j_call: TRBJ1-4
cdr3_aa: ASSVNSGANEKLF

v_call: TRBV5-1
j_call: TRBJ1-6
cdr3_aa: ASSLAPGGKDSPLH

v_call: TRBV7-2
j_call: TRBJ2-5
cdr3_aa: ASSARLGRTKVD

v_call: TRBV9
j_call: TRBJ2-5
cdr3_aa: ASSERLAGGPGPETQY

v_call: TRBV24-1
j_call: TRBJ2-7
cdr3_aa: ATSEGTGNSYEQY

v_call: TRBV5-4
j_call: TRBJ1-6
cdr3_aa: ASSLGQGANSPLH

v_call: TRBV7-9
j_call: TRBJ2-1
cdr3_aa: ASSKGLAGLDEQF

v_call: TRBV4-3
j_call: TRBJ2-3
cdr3_aa: ASSQDRRGRGASSTDTQY

v_call: TRBV3-1/TRBV3-2
j_call: TRBJ2-1
cdr3_aa: ASSQGGREQF

v_call: TRBV29-1
j_call: TRBJ2-1
cdr3_aa: SVGDSYNEQF

v_call: TRBV7-3
j_call: TRBJ2-1
cdr3_aa: ASSRSGSYNEQF

v_call: TRBV10-3
j_call: TRBJ1-2
cdr3_aa: AISARQGNYGYT

v_call: TRBV5-1
j_call: TRBJ1-1
cdr3_aa: ASSLVAGPNTEAF

v_call: TRBV4-3
j_call: TRBJ1-6
cdr3_aa: ASSQEAGSPLH

v_call: TRBV7-2
j_call: TRBJ1-1
cdr3_aa: ASSIRTTNTEAF

v_call: TRBV14
j_call: TRBJ2-1
cdr3_aa: ASSKVYGLAGF

v_call: TRBV3-1/TRBV3-2
j_call: TRBJ2-2
cdr3_aa: ASSQGFPGQGSGELF

v_call: TRBV12-3/TRBV12-4
j_call: TRBJ2-5
cdr3_aa: ASTYGSETQY

v_call: TRBV9
j_call: TRBJ1-2
cdr3_aa: ASSVAPSYGYT

v_call: TRBV12-3/TRBV12-4
j_call: TRBJ1-1
cdr3_aa: ASSFGTPEAF

v_call: TRBV10-3
j_call: TRBJ1-1
cdr3_aa: ATNRGNTEAF

v_call: TRBV4-3
j_call: TRBJ2-2
cdr3_aa: ASSQGPGAGTGELF